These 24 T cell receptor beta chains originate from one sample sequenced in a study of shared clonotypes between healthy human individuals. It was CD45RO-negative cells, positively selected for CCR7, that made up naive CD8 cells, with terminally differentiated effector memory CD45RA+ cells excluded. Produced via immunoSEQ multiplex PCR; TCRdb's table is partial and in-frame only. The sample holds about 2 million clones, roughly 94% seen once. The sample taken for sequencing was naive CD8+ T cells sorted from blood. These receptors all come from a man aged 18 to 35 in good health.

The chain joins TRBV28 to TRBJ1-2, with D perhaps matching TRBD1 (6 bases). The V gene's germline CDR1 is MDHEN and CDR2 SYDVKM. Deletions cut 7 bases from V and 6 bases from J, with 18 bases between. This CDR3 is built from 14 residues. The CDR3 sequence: CASTTPRGANGYTF. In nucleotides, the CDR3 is TGTGCCAGCACCACCCCCCGGGGGGCTAATGGCTACACCTTC.

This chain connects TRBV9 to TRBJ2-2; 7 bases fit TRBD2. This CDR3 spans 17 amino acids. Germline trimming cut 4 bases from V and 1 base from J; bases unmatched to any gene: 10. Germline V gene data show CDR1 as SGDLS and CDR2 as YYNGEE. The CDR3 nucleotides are TGTGCCAGCAGCCCAACCCGGGACTACCTGAACACCGGGGAGCTGTTTTTT. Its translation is CASSPTRDYLNTGELFF.

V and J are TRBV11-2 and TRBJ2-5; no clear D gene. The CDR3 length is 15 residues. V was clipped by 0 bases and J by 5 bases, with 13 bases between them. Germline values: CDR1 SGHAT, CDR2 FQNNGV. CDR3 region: CASSLDLLVLETQYF. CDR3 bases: TGTGCCAGCAGCTTAGATCTATTGGTGCTGGAGACCCAGTACTTC.

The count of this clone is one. The CDR3 nucleotides are TGCGCCAGCAGCCAAGGAGGAGGGGGGGTCCAAGAGACCCAGTACTTC. The encoded protein is CASSQGGGGVQETQYF. This chain uses TRBV4-3 with TRBJ2-5, with D perhaps TRBD2 (7 bases). V was pared by 1 base and J by 1 base, with 13 bases between. The germline V gene encodes CDR1 LGHNA and CDR2 YSLEER. This CDR3 spans 16 amino acids.

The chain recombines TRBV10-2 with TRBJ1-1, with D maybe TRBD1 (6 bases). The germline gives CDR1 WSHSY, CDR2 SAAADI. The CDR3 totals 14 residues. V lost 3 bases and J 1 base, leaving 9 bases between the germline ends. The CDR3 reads CASSERTANTEAFF. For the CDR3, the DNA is TGCGCCAGCAGTGAAAGGACAGCGAACACTGAAGCTTTCTTT.

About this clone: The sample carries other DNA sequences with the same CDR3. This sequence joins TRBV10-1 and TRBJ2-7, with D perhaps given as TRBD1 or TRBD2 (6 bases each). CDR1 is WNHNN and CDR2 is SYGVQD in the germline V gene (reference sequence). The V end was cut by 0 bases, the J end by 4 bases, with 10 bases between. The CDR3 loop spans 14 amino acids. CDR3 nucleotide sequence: TGCGCCAGCAGTGAGTCTCCGGGGGCGTACGAGCAGTACTTC. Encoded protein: CASSESPGAYEQYF.

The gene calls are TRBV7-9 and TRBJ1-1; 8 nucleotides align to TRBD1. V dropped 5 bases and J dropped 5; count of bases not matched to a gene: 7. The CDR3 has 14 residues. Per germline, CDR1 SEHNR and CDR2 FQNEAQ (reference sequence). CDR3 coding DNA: TGTGCCAGCAGCGACCAGGGGGCAGTGACTGAAGCTTTCTTT. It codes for CASSDQGAVTEAFF.

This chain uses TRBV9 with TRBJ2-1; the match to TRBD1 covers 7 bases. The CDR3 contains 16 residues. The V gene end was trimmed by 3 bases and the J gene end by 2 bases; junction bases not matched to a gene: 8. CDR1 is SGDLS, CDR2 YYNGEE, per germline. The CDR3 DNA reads TGTGCCAGCAGCGAAACAGGGGTTATGGCCTACAATGAGCAGTTCTTC. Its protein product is CASSETGVMAYNEQFF.

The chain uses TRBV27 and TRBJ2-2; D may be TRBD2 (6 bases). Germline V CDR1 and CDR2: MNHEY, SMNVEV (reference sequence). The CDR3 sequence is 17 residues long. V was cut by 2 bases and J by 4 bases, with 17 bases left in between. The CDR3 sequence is CASSLIGVMGLTGELFF. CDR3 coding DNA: TGTGCCAGCAGTTTAATAGGGGTTATGGGACTCACCGGGGAGCTGTTTTTT.

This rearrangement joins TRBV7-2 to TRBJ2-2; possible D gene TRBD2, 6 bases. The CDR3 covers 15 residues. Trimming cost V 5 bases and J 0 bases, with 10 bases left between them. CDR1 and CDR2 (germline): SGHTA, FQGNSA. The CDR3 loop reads CASSPLAPNTGELFF. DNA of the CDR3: TGTGCCAGCAGCCCCCTAGCGCCGAACACCGGGGAGCTGTTTTTT. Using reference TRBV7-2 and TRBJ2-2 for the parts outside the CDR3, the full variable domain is GAGVSQSPSNKVTEKGKDVELRCDPISGHTALYWYRQSLGQGLEFLIYFQGNSAPDKSGLPSDRFSAERTGGSVSTLTIQRTQQEDSAVYLCASSPLAPNTGELFFGEGSRLTVL.

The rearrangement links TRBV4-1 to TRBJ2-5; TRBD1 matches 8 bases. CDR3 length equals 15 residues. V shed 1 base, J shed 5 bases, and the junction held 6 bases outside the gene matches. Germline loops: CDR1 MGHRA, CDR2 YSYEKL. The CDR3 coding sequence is TGCGCCAGCAGCCAAGCCCAGGGGGCGGAGGAGACCCAGTACTTC. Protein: CASSQAQGAEETQYF.

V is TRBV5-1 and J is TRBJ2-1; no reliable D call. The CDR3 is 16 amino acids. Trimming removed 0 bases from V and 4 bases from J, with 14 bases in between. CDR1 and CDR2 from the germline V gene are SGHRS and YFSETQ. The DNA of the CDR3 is TGCGCCAGCAGCTTGGAAGGCAGGATTATTTACAATGAGCAGTTCTTC. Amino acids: CASSLEGRIIYNEQFF.

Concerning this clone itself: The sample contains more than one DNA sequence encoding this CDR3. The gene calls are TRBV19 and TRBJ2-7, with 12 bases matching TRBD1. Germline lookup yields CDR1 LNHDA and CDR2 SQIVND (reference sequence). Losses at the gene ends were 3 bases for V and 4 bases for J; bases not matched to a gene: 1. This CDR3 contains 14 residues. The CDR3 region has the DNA TGTGCCAGTAGTATGGGACAGGGGGCATACGAGCAGTACTTC. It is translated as CASSMGQGAYEQYF.

The CDR3 sequence is CASSVGGGIYEKLFF. In DNA form, the CDR3 reads TGTGCCAGCAGCGTAGGAGGGGGCATTTATGAAAAACTGTTTTTT. The chain is built from TRBV9 and TRBJ1-4; 7 bases are shared with TRBD1. J was trimmed by 6 bases and V by 0 bases; bases with no gene match: 5. The germline V gene has CDR1 SGDLS and CDR2 YYNGEE. CDR3 length equals 15 residues.

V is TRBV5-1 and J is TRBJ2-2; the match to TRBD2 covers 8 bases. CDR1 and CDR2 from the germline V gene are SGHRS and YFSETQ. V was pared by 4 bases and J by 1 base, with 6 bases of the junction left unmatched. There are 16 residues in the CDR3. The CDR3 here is CASSPGGGRNTGELFF. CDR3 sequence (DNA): TGCGCCAGCAGCCCGGGCGGGGGGCGGAACACCGGGGAGCTGTTTTTT.

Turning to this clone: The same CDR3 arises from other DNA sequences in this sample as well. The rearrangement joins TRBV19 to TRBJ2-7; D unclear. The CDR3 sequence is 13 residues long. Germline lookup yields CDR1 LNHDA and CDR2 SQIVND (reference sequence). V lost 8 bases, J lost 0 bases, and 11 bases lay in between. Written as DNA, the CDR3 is TGTGCCAGTTCGCACGGGCTCTCCTACGAGCAGTACTTC. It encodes CASSHGLSYEQYF.

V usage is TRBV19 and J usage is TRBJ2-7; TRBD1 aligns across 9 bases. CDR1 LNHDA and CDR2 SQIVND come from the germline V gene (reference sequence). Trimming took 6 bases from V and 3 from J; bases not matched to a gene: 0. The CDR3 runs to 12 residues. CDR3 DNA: TGTGCCAGTAGGGACAGGGGCTACGAGCAGTACTTC. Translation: CASRDRGYEQYF.

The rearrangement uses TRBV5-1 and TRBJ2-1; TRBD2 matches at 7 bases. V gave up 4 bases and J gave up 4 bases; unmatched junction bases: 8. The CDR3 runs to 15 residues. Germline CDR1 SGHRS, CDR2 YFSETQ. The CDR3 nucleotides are TGCGCCAGCAGCGAGGTGAGCGGGGAGTACAATGAGCAGTTCTTC. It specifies CASSEVSGEYNEQFF.

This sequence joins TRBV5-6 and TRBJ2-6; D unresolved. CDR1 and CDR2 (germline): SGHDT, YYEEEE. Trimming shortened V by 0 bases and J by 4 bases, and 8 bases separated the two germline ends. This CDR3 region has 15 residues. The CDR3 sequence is CASSLGTRGANVLTF. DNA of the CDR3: TGTGCCAGCAGCTTGGGTACGAGGGGGGCCAACGTCCTGACTTTC.

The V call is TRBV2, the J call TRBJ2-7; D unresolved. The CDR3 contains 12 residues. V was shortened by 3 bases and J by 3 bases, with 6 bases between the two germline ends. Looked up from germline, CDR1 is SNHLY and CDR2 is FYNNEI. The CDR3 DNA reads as TGTGCCAGCAGTGATTGGGGCTACGAGCAGTACTTC. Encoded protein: CASSDWGYEQYF.

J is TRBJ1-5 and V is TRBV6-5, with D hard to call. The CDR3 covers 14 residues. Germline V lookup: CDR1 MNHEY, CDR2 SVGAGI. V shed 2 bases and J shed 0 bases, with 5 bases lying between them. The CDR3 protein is CASSYRYSNQPQHF. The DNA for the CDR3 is TGTGCCAGCAGTTACCGGTATAGCAATCAGCCCCAGCATTTT.

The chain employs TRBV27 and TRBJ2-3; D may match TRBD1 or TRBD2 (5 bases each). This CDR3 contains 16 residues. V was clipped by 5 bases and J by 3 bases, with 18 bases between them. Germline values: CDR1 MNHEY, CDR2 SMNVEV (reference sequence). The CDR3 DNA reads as TGTGCCAGCAGTCCAAGATCCGGGACGGAAACAGATACGCAGTATTTT. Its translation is CASSPRSGTETDTQYF.

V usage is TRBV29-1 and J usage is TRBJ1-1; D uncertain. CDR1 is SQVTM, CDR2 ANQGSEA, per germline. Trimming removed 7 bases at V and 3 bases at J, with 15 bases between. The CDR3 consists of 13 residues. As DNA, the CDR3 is TGCAGCGGACTGGACGCCGCGTACACTGAAGCTTTCTTT. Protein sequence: CSGLDAAYTEAFF.

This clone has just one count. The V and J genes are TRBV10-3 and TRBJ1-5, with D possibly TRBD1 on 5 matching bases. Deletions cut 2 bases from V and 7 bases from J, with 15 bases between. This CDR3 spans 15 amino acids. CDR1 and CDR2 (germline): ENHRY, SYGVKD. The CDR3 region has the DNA TGTGCCATCAGTGAGGAAGGGCAGGGAGGGCAGCCCCAGCATTTT. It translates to CAISEEGQGGQPQHF.